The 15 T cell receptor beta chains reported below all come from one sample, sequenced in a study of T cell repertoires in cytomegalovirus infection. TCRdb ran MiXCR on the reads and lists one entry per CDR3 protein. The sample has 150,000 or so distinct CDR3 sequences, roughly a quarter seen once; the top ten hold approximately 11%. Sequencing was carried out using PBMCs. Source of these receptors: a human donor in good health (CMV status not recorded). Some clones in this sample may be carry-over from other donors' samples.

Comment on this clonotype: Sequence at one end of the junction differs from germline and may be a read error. The DNA of the CDR3 is TGTGCTAGCAGCCCCGTTACAGGGATTGAGCAGTTCTTC. Its protein is CASSPVTGIEQFF. The chain joins TRBV7-7 to TRBJ2-1, with D perhaps TRBD1 (6 bases). CDR1 is SSHAT, CDR2 FNYEAQ, per germline (reference sequence). The CDR3 is made up of 13 amino acids. Looking up the rest from reference TRBV7-7 and TRBJ2-1 gives the full variable domain: GAGVSQSPRYKVTKRGQDVTLRCDPISSHATLYWYQQALGQGPEFLTYFNYEAQPDKSGLPSDRFSAERPEGSISTLTIQRTEQRDSAMYRCASSPVTGIEQFFGPGTRLTVL.

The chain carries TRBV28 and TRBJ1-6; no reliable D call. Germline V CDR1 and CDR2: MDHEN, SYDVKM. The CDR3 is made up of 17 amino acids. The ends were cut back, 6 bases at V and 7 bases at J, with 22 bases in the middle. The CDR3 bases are TGTGCCAGCAGCCCCATTCTTGGAGTCGGGGAAAATTCACCCCTCCACTTT. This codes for CASSPILGVGENSPLHF.

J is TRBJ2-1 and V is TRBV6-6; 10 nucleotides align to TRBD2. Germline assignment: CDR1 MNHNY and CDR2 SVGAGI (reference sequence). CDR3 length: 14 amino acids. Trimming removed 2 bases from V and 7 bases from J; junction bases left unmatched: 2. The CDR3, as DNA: TGTGCCAGCAGTTACAGGACTAGCGGAAATGAGCAGTTCTTC. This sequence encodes CASSYRTSGNEQFF.

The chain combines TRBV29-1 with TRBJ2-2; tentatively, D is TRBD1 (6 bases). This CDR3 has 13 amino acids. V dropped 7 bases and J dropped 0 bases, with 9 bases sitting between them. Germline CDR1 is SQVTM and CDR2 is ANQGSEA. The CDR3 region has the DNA TGCAGCGCACAGGGTTCGAACACCGGGGAGCTGTTTTTT. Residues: CSAQGSNTGELFF.

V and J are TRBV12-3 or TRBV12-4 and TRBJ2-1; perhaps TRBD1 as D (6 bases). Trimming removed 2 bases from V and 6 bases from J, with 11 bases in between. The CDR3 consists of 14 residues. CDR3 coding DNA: TGTGCCAGCAGTTTACGGGACATGCCCAATGAGCAGTTCTTC. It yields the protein CASSLRDMPNEQFF.

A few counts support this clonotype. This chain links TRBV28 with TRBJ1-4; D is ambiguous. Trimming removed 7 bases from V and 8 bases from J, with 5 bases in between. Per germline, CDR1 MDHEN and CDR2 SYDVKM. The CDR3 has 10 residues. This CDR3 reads CASKSEKLFF. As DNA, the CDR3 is TGTGCCAGCAAATCCGAAAAACTGTTTTTT.

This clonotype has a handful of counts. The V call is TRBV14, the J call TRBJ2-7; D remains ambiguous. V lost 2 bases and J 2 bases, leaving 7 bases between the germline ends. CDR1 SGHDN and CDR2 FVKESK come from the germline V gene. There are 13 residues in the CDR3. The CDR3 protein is CASSQPRAYEQYF. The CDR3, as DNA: TGTGCCAGCAGCCAACCTAGGGCCTACGAGCAGTACTTC.

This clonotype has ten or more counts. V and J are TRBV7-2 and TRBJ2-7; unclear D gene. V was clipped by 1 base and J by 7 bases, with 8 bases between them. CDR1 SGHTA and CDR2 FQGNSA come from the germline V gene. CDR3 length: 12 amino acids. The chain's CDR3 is CASSLVVGEQYF. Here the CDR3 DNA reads TGTGCCAGCAGCTTAGTGGTCGGAGAGCAGTACTTC.

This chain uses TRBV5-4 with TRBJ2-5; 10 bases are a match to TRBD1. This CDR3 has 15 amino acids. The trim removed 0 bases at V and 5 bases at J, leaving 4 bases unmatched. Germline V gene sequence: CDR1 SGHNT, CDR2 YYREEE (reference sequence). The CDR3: CASSLARDRGETQYF. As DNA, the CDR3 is TGTGCCAGCAGCTTGGCCCGGGACAGGGGTGAGACCCAGTACTTC.

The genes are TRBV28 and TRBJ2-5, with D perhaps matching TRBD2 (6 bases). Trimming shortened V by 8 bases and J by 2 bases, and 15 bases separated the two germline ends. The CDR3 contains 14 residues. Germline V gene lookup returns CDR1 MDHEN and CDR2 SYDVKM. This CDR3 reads CASGIADKQETQYF. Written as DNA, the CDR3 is TGTGCCAGCGGGATAGCGGACAAACAAGAGACCCAGTACTTC.

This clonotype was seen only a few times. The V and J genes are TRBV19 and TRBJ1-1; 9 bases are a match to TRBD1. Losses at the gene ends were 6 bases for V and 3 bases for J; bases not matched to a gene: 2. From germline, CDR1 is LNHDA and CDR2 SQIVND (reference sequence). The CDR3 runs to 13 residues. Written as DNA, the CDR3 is TGTGCCAGTAGACGGACAGGGGACACTGAAGCTTTCTTT. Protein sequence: CASRRTGDTEAFF.

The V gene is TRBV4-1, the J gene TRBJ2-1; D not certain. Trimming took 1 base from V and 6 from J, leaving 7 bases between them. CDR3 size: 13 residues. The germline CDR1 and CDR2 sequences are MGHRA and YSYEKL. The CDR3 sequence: CASSQVRINEQFF. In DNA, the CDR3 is TGCGCCAGCAGCCAAGTTCGGATCAATGAGCAGTTCTTC.

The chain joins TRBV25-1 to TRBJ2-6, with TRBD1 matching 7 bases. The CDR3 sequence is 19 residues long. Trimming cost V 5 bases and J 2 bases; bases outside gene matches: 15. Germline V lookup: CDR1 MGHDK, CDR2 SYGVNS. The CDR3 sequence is CASSRHRQGQAPGANVLTF. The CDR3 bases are TGTGCCAGCAGTAGGCACCGACAGGGCCAAGCTCCTGGGGCCAACGTCCTGACTTTC.

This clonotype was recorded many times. The CDR3 coding sequence is TGTGCCAGCAGCCAGCTAGCGGGGGGTTACAATGAGCAGTTCTTC. As protein: CASSQLAGGYNEQFF. This rearrangement joins TRBV7-3 to TRBJ2-1; 11 nucleotides match TRBD2. CDR1 and CDR2 (germline): SGHTA, FQGTGA. Unmatched junction bases numbered 4, after V lost 5 bases and J lost 4 bases. This CDR3 has 15 amino acids.

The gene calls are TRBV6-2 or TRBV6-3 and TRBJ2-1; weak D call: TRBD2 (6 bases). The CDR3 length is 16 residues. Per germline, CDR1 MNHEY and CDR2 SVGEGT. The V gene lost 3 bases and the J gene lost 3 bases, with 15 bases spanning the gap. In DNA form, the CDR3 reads TGTGCCAGCAGTTATTGGGGCGGGAATCGCTACAATGAGCAGTTCTTC. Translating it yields CASSYWGGNRYNEQFF.